A single TCR beta chain is shown here with its context. This entry is derived from a study of regulatory T cells in long-lasting Graves disease. According to the study, TCR beta libraries were built with iRepertoire HTBI primers and CDR3-region Arm-PCR. TCRdb independently ran MiXCR on the multiplex PCR reads; one entry per CDR3 protein. In the table there are a few hundred thousand distinct CDR3 sequences, around 24% of which are singletons. As to time point: persistent/refractory GD, antithyroid drugs over 5 years with positive TRAb. The TCR library used RNA extracted from PBMCs. American Thyroid Association guidelines were used to diagnose Graves' disease. The input for sequencing was peripheral blood mononuclear cells (PBMCs), taken when the disease was refractory, from a patient treated with antithyroid drugs. The clonotype comes from a female donor with Graves disease.

CDR3 nucleotides: TGTGCCAGCAGCGCAGGGGGACGGACGACCTACGAGCAGTACTTC. Its protein is CASSAGGRTTYEQYF. The chain joins TRBV14 to TRBJ2-7, with 7 bases aligning to TRBD1. The trim removed 5 bases at V and 2 bases at J, leaving 9 bases unmatched. CDR1 SGHDN and CDR2 FVKESK come from the germline V gene. The length of the CDR3 is 15 residues.